The 32 T cell receptor beta chains below all came from one sample that was sequenced in a study of molecular identifiers for immune sequencing clone quantification. TCRdb analysed the PCR reads with MiXCR anew, one entry per CDR3 protein. This sample has under 650,000 distinct CDR3 sequences, with 15% to 20% found just once. Sequencing was performed on naive CD8+ T cells from blood, with Jurkat cell RNA spiked in. Subset meaning: FACS-sorted CD8+CD4-CCR7+CD45RA+ naive T cells. Receptors were obtained from a human donor in good health. Some libraries in this study had Jurkat cell RNA spiked in.

The chain has TRBV5-4 and TRBJ2-7; TRBD2 agrees at 9 bases. The trim removed 3 bases at V and 5 bases at J, leaving 6 bases unmatched. Germline assignment: CDR1 SGHNT and CDR2 YYREEE (reference sequence). This CDR3 is 14 amino acids long. CDR3 in DNA: TGTGCCAGCAGCTATAGCGGGAGTCTGCACGAGCAGTACTTC. Amino acids: CASSYSGSLHEQYF.

CDR3 DNA: TGTGCCAGCAGCCAAGATTCGGACAGGGGAAAGGGAACTGAAGCTTTCTTT. Protein product: CASSQDSDRGKGTEAFF. This chain connects TRBV3-1 to TRBJ1-1, with TRBD1 identical over 9 bases. The junction had 10 bases not matched to a gene; V was cut back by 0 bases and J by 5 bases. Germline V gene sequence: CDR1 LGHDT, CDR2 YNNKEL (reference sequence). The length of the CDR3 is 17 residues.

This clonotype was seen at least ten times. The gene calls are TRBV28 and TRBJ2-6, with D possibly being TRBD1 (6 bases). This CDR3 comprises 18 residues. Germline CDR1 reads MDHEN; CDR2 reads SYDVKM. Trimming took off 5 bases at V and 2 bases at J, with 19 bases between the two ends. Written as DNA, the CDR3 is TGTGCCAGCAGTAAGAGGACAGTTCAATACGCTGGGGCCAACGTCCTGACTTTC. Its protein is CASSKRTVQYAGANVLTF. Full variable domain (rest looked up from reference TRBV28 and TRBJ2-6): DVKVTQSSRYLVKRTGEKVFLECVQDMDHENMFWYRQDPGLGLRLIYFSYDVKMKEKGDIPEGYSVSREKKERFSLILESASTNQTSMYLCASSKRTVQYAGANVLTFGAGSRLTVL.

The sample holds many counts of this clonotype. The chain combines TRBV29-1 with TRBJ2-7; TRBD2 might be the D (5 bases). CDR1 is SQVTM, CDR2 ANQGSEA, per germline. The V end was cut by 3 bases, the J end by 0 bases, with 9 bases between. CDR3 length equals 13 residues. The CDR3 is CSVDTGSSYEQYF. Written as DNA, the CDR3 is TGCAGCGTTGATACGGGGAGCTCCTACGAGCAGTACTTC.

The CDR3 DNA sequence: TGTGCCAGCAGTGGAATCCCGACAGTAGATACGCAGTATTTT. Encoded protein: CASSGIPTVDTQYF. The chain joins TRBV27 to TRBJ2-3; TRBD1 might be the D (5 bases). V was trimmed by 5 bases and J by 5 bases, leaving 14 bases between them. The CDR3 spans 14 residues. Germline values: CDR1 MNHEY, CDR2 SMNVEV (reference sequence).

This clonotype was detected ten times or more. The genes are TRBV28 and TRBJ2-7, with a weak D call TRBD2 (6 bases). Per germline, CDR1 MDHEN and CDR2 SYDVKM. The V end was cut by 2 bases, the J end by 7 bases, with 18 bases between. The CDR3 is 15 amino acids. The CDR3 nucleotides read TGTGCCAGCAGTTTACCCTTCGGGGGAGGAGGTGAGCAGTACTTC. It translates to CASSLPFGGGGEQYF.

This clonotype was recorded at least ten times. In nucleotides, the CDR3 is TGTGCCACGGCAGCTCAGAGCTCCTACGAGCAGTACTTC. This gives the protein CATAAQSSYEQYF. This chain uses TRBV19 with TRBJ2-7; no clear D gene. Trimming took off 10 bases at V and 0 bases at J, with 13 bases between the two ends. The CDR3 consists of 13 residues. Germline lookup yields CDR1 LNHDA and CDR2 SQIVND (reference sequence).

This clonotype showed up many times. J is TRBJ1-6 and V is TRBV5-4; 9 nucleotides align to TRBD1. The V and J ends lost 4 bases and 10 bases, in that order; junction bases with no gene match: 9. Germline V gives CDR1 SGHNT, CDR2 YYREEE (reference sequence). The CDR3 sequence is 15 residues long. CDR3 sequence (DNA): TGTGCCAGCAGCCAATCCGGGACAGGGACGTCACCCCTCCACTTT. This sequence encodes CASSQSGTGTSPLHF.

This clonotype has more than one count but fewer than ten. This chain connects TRBV30 to TRBJ1-1, with no clear D. CDR1 is GTSNPN and CDR2 is SVGIG in the germline V gene (reference sequence). The CDR3 is made up of 13 amino acids. Trimming shortened V by 1 base and J by 0 bases, and 6 bases separated the two germline ends. DNA of the CDR3: TGTGCCTGGAGTGAAACAGTGAACACTGAAGCTTTCTTT. It is translated as CAWSETVNTEAFF.

There are a few counts of this clonotype. This chain joins TRBV20-1 and TRBJ2-1; D is unclear. With 0 bases removed from V and 0 bases from J, the gap between germline ends came to 6 bases. The CDR3 consists of 14 residues. Germline lookup yields CDR1 DFQATT and CDR2 SNEGSKA (reference sequence). The CDR3 region has the DNA TGCAGTGCTAGAGACATAGACTCCTACAATGAGCAGTTCTTC. Its protein product is CSARDIDSYNEQFF.

This clonotype was recorded many times. The gene calls are TRBV20-1 and TRBJ2-3, with D perhaps TRBD1 (6 bases). The CDR3 length is 15 residues. The germline V and J ends were trimmed by 1 base and 2 bases, with 13 bases remaining between them. Looked up from germline, CDR1 is DFQATT and CDR2 is SNEGSKA (reference sequence). The CDR3 DNA reads as TGCAGTGCTAGAGGGAGGACAGAGTTCACAGATACGCAGTATTTT. Translating it yields CSARGRTEFTDTQYF.

This clonotype appeared many times. The rearrangement uses TRBV7-9 and TRBJ2-7; a weak D match, TRBD1 (6 bases). This CDR3 region has 14 residues. Trimming took off 1 base at V and 3 bases at J, with 10 bases between the two ends. Germline V gene lookup returns CDR1 SEHNR and CDR2 FQNEAQ (reference sequence). In DNA form, the CDR3 reads TGTGCCAGCAGCTTAGAGGGACACAACTACGAGCAGTACTTC. It yields the protein CASSLEGHNYEQYF.

Of note for this clonotype: This may arise from a read error, as a much more abundant clone is one base away. This rearrangement joins TRBV2 to TRBJ2-5; 11 bases agree with TRBD2. Germline CDR1 SNHLY, CDR2 FYNNEI. The CDR3 runs to 17 residues. V was clipped by 6 bases and J by 4 bases; unmatched bases: 13. This CDR3 reads CASSTGLAGLSTETQYF. Written as DNA, the CDR3 is TGTGCCAGCAGCACTGGACTAGCGGGCCTTAGTACAGAGACCCAGTACTTC.

Concerning this clonotype itself: This may stem from a read error, because a much larger clone lies one nucleotide away. The chain has TRBV9 and TRBJ2-2; D possibly corresponds to TRBD2 (7 bases). The CDR3 extends over 15 amino acids. CDR1 is SGDLS, CDR2 YYNGEE, per germline. The CDR3 sequence: CASSARGGLTGGLFF. DNA for the CDR3: TGTGCCAGCAGCGCTAGGGGGGGGCTCACCGGGGGGCTGTTTTTT.

In this sample, this clonotype turned up a few times. The chain uses TRBV12-3 or TRBV12-4 and TRBJ1-2; D ambiguous. Trimming took off 1 base at V and 8 bases at J, with 5 bases between the two ends. The CDR3 has 11 amino acids. Here the CDR3 reads CASSLGGGYTF. CDR3 nucleotides: TGTGCCAGCAGTTTAGGAGGGGGCTACACCTTC.

This clonotype was observed a handful of times. One junction end disagrees with the germline gene, perhaps due to a read error. The chain uses TRBV6-4 and TRBJ1-1; D remains unclear. CDR1 is MRHNA and CDR2 is SNTAGT in the germline V gene. This CDR3 has 15 amino acids. Here the CDR3 DNA reads TGTGCCAGCAGTGACACAAATTCTTCCCGCGCTAAAGCTCTCTTT. Translated, it gives CASSDTNSSRAKALF.

Turning to this clonotype: Relative to the germline gene, one junction end is altered; a read error may explain this. The chain joins TRBV30 to TRBJ2-5; D unresolved. CDR3 length: 14 residues. The germline V gene has CDR1 GTSNPN and CDR2 SVGIG (reference sequence). CDR3 region: CAWGVANHQETQYF. The CDR3 nucleotides read TGTGCCTGGGGTGTAGCTAACCACCAAGAGACCCAGTACTTC.

On this clonotype: This may be a read error: a much more frequent sequence differs by one nucleotide. The gene calls are TRBV6-5 and TRBJ2-1, with TRBD1 identical over 11 bases. CDR1 and CDR2 (germline): MNHEY, SVGAGI. The CDR3 is 14 amino acids. CDR3 loop: CASSYGQGAVEQLF. The CDR3 nucleotides are TGTGCCAGCAGTTACGGACAGGGGGCCGTTGAGCAGCTCTTC.

This clonotype appeared many times. The chain couples TRBV9 to TRBJ2-3, with D maybe TRBD1 (6 bases). Germline CDR1 SGDLS, CDR2 YYNGEE. Trimming pared 4 bases from V and 2 bases from J, leaving 17 bases between. The CDR3 loop spans 16 amino acids. The CDR3, as DNA: TGTGCCAGCAGCACCAGCTTGGACAGCCACACAGATACGCAGTATTTT. It encodes CASSTSLDSHTDTQYF.

A note on this clonotype: A much larger clone lies a single base off, so this may be a read error. The chain joins TRBV19 to TRBJ1-5; possible D gene TRBD1, 5 bases. Germline CDR1 and CDR2: LNHDA and SQIVND (reference sequence). CDR3 size: 16 residues. The CDR3 DNA sequence: TGTGCCAGTAGTATGAAGACAGTGTATAGCAATCAGTCCCAGCATTTT. It encodes CASSMKTVYSNQSQHF.

This clonotype was detected many times. J is TRBJ1-1 and V is TRBV2; tentative D call: TRBD1 (5 bases). The germline V gene encodes CDR1 SNHLY and CDR2 FYNNEI. The CDR3 is 16 residues long. V was shortened by 0 bases and J by 0 bases, with 11 bases between the two germline ends. The CDR3 DNA reads as TGTGCCAGCAGTGAAGCGGGGACTCGTCTGAACACTGAAGCTTTCTTT. This gives the protein CASSEAGTRLNTEAFF.

This clonotype has a count of ten or more. The rearrangement uses TRBV6-5 and TRBJ2-3; D may match TRBD1 or TRBD2 (6 bases each). The CDR3 is made up of 16 amino acids. Trimming stripped 2 bases from V and 0 bases from J, with 12 bases between. Germline-derived CDR1 and CDR2 are MNHEY and SVGAGI. The CDR3 nucleotides are TGTGCCAGCAGTTACACGGAGGGGGGTAGCACAGATACGCAGTATTTT. This gives the protein CASSYTEGGSTDTQYF.

This clonotype has just a few counts. This sequence joins TRBV4-1 and TRBJ2-7; 8 bases fit TRBD1. This CDR3 spans 15 amino acids. J was trimmed by 3 bases and V by 5 bases; bases with no gene match: 9. CDR1 is MGHRA, CDR2 YSYEKL, per germline. Here the CDR3 DNA reads TGCGCCAGCAGCTTACTCCGAGGACAGGGCTACGAGCAGTACTTC. Its protein is CASSLLRGQGYEQYF.

As for this clonotype: A much larger clone lies a single base off, so this may be a read error. V and J are TRBV6-5 and TRBJ2-7; no definite D call. The CDR3 runs 13 residues. Germline V gene sequence: CDR1 MNHEY, CDR2 SVGAGI. CDR3 sequence reads: CTSSYYGPGEQYF. In DNA, the CDR3 is TGTACCAGCAGTTATTACGGACCCGGGGAGCAGTACTTC.

This clonotype was detected many times. The J gene is TRBJ2-3, the V gene TRBV27; TRBD1 agrees at 7 bases. The CDR3 contains 12 residues. The ends lost 11 bases at V and 9 bases at J; junction bases unmatched: 11. Germline assignment: CDR1 MNHEY and CDR2 SMNVEV (reference sequence). The CDR3 bases are TGTGCCGTGAGGGGACAGAGTGTGACGCAGTATTTT. Its translation: CAVRGQSVTQYF.

This clonotype was seen at least ten times. V and J are TRBV19 and TRBJ2-7; TRBD1 agrees at 8 bases. CDR1 is LNHDA, CDR2 SQIVND, per germline (reference sequence). This CDR3 spans 15 amino acids. Germline trimming cut 6 bases from V and 3 bases from J; bases unmatched to any gene: 10. The CDR3 nucleotides read TGTGCCAGTAGCTTATCAGGGGGCACAGTCTACGAGCAGTACTTC. Translation: CASSLSGGTVYEQYF.

As concerns this clonotype: It may be a read error: a sequence one base away is much more abundant. This sequence joins TRBV27 and TRBJ2-6; 8 bases fit TRBD1. The CDR3 loop spans 16 amino acids. The germline V gene encodes CDR1 MNHEY and CDR2 SMNVEV (reference sequence). The CDR3 bases are TGTACCAGCAGTTTCCAGGGGGCTTCCGGGGCCAACGTCCTGACTTTC. Translating gives CTSSFQGASGANVLTF.

This clonotype has a count of ten or more. This chain joins TRBV20-1 and TRBJ2-7, with 12 bases identical to TRBD2. V shed 5 bases and J 4 bases; nucleotides not matched to a gene: 12. The CDR3 runs to 16 residues. CDR1 and CDR2 (germline): DFQATT, SNEGSKA (reference sequence). The CDR3 reads CSAQGLLAGGPYEQYF. CDR3 sequence (DNA): TGCAGTGCTCAGGGTTTACTAGCGGGGGGCCCATACGAGCAGTACTTC.

This clonotype was seen more than once but under ten times. The chain recombines TRBV12-3 or TRBV12-4 with TRBJ2-7, with TRBD1 identical over 9 bases. The trim removed 5 bases at V and 5 bases at J, leaving 10 bases unmatched. The CDR3 is 15 amino acids. The CDR3 DNA reads as TGTGCCAGCAGTCAATCCGGGACAGGGTCCGACGAGCAGTACTTC. It yields the protein CASSQSGTGSDEQYF.

This clonotype was seen a single time. A clone one base away is much larger, so this may be a read error. The CDR3 does not end in the conserved phenylalanine or tryptophan, so this is likely a read error. The chain links TRBV9 to TRBJ2-5; 9 nucleotides align to TRBD2. The CDR3 is made up of 18 amino acids. In germline, CDR1 is SGDLS, CDR2 YYNGEE. Trimming cost V 4 bases and J 2 bases; bases outside gene matches: 15. CDR3: CASSTNPRLAARQETQYS. CDR3 bases: TGTGCCAGCAGCACCAACCCACGACTAGCGGCAAGGCAAGAGACCCAGTACTCC.

This clonotype has a count of ten or more. This rearrangement joins TRBV7-9 to TRBJ1-3; the D is unclear. The CDR3 is made up of 17 amino acids. Germline V lookup: CDR1 SEHNR, CDR2 FQNEAQ (reference sequence). V was trimmed by 5 bases and J by 0 bases, leaving 17 bases between them. CDR3: CASSPIPVGTSGNTIYF. CDR3 in DNA: TGTGCCAGCAGCCCCATCCCAGTCGGAACCTCTGGAAACACCATATATTTT.

This clonotype was observed a handful of times. The rearrangement links TRBV19 to TRBJ2-1, with 13 nucleotides matching TRBD2. Trimming cost V 4 bases and J 3 bases; bases outside gene matches: 12. The CDR3 consists of 19 residues. Germline lookup yields CDR1 LNHDA and CDR2 SQIVND (reference sequence). This CDR3 is CASSTLTGTSGVYYNEQFF. CDR3 in DNA: TGTGCCAGTAGTACCCTTACCGGGACTAGCGGGGTCTACTACAATGAGCAGTTCTTC.